The source of this TCR beta chain is a study of identical twins. Remarks on this clonotype: Its matching antigen is unknown. At one boundary the junction diverges from the germline segment, which might be a read error.

Study-wide findings and caveats: Carriage of fewer insertions was seen in abundant cord blood beta clonotypes, whereas memory repertoires showed none. There is a chance that invariant MAIT and iNKT cells partially muddied zero-insertion analyses. The study drew conclusions from cross-sectional statistical analysis, not from following the same donors.

Germline V gene lookup returns CDR1 SGHRS and CDR2 YFSETQ. This CDR3 is 12 amino acids long. Only healthy Caucasians were included as donors. TCRdb called the 5' RACE reads again in MiXCR, with one record for every CDR3 protein. The data show 300,000 to 400,000 distinct CDR3 sequences, approximately 8.8% seen once. The J gene is TRBJ2-3, the V gene TRBV5-1; perhaps TRBD1 as D (6 bases). This receptor was taken from a woman in her 50s in good health. Sequencing was performed on naive T cells sorted from blood. CDR3 loop: CASSGAGTPPLF. For the CDR3, the DNA is TGCGCCAGCAGCGGAGCCGGGACACCGCCCCTTTTT.